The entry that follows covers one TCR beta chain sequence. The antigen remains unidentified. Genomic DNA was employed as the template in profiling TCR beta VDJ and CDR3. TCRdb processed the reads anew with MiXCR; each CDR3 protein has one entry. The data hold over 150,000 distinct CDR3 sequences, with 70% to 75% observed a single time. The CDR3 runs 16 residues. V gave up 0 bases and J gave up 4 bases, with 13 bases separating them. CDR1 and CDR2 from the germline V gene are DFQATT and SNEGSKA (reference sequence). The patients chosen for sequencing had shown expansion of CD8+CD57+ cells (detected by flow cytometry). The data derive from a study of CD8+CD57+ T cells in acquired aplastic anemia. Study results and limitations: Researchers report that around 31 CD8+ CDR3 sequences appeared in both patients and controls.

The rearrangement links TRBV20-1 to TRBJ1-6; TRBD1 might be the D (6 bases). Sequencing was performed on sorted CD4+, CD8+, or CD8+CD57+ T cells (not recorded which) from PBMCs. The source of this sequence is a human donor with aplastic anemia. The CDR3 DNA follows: TGCAGTGCTAGAGATCAGGGGCTGATATATAATTCACCCCTCCACTTT. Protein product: CSARDQGLIYNSPLHF.